These 4 T cell receptor beta chains share one sample of origin, sequenced in a study of control samples from healthy donors and cancer patients. The assay was immunoSEQ multiplex PCR, and TCRdb's table has in-frame clones only and misses some. Here the sample spans 120,000 or so clones, roughly 95% being singletons. The sample was blood. The origin of the receptors is a man in his thirties or forties in good health.

This chain joins TRBV28 and TRBJ1-6; no clear D. V lost 5 bases to trimming and J lost 8 bases, with 7 bases between them. The CDR3 totals 12 residues. Germline loops: CDR1 MDHEN, CDR2 SYDVKM. CDR3 amino acids: CASSQRDSPLHF. CDR3 nucleotides: TGTGCCAGCAGTCAAAGGGATTCACCCCTCCACTTT.

In this sample, this clone turned up a few times. The V call is TRBV7-9, the J call TRBJ2-4; perhaps TRBD1 as D (5 bases). V lost 8 bases and J 8 bases, leaving 13 bases between the germline ends. The CDR3 sequence is 12 residues long. The germline V gene has CDR1 SEHNR and CDR2 FQNEAQ (reference sequence). CDR3 loop: CASGQGSDIQYF. For the CDR3, the DNA is TGTGCCAGCGGCCAGGGATCGGACATTCAGTACTTC.

The chain recombines TRBV21-1 with TRBJ2-7; the table's D call, TRBD1, was not checked against the DNA. TRBV21-1 represents a pseudogene. The length of the CDR3 is 15 residues. In nucleotides, the CDR3 is TGTGCCAGCAACCAGACAGTTGTTATCTCCTACGAGCAGTACTTC. This sequence encodes CASNQTVVISYEQYF.

The chain carries TRBV4-1 and TRBJ1-4; a possible D gene is TRBD1 (5 bases). The CDR3 consists of 13 residues. The V and J ends lost 1 base and 8 bases respectively, with 8 bases between them. Germline assignment: CDR1 MGHRA and CDR2 YSYEKL. DNA for the CDR3: TGCGCCAGCAGCCAAGGGGCAGGGGAAAAACTGTTTTTT. As protein: CASSQGAGEKLFF.